This record covers a single TCR beta chain. Its target is not known. This record belongs to a study of T cell responses to AZD1222 COVID-19 vaccine. Study-wide results and caveats: White British people made up most donors, females outnumbered males, and clonal diversity was possibly underestimated. Regions 160-218 and 743-854 dominated among vaccine-associated CD4 TCRs spanning spike.

Libraries were prepared by immunoSEQ multiplex PCR; TCRdb keeps only in-frame clonotypes and omits some of them. The sample holds some 180,000 clones, around 88% seen once. This TCR was recovered from an adult who received the AZD1222 COVID-19 vaccine. This sample comprised peripheral blood, obtained 28 days after the second AZD1222 dose.

The CDR3 region has the DNA TGTGCCAGCTCACAAGACGAGACGGGTAACACTGAAGCTTTCTTT. This sequence encodes CASSQDETGNTEAFF. The genes are TRBV18 and TRBJ1-1; D is unclear. This CDR3 has 15 residues. CDR1 KGHSH and CDR2 LQKENI come from the germline V gene. The ends were cut back, 4 bases at V and 2 bases at J, with 14 bases in the middle.